This T cell receptor (beta chain) was recovered during a study of blood T cell repertoires in COVID-19. Study at large: The United States, Italy and Spain supplied acute and convalescent COVID-19 samples.

This study enrolled people aged about 18 to 100 from 20 to 25 US geographic areas. Participant-reported clinical history was the basis for cohort assignment. Assay used: immunoSEQ multiplex PCR; TCRdb lists only in-frame clones, some missing. Of about 470,000 clones listed, around 90% were seen once; the top ten hold 0.7%. The CDR3 extends over 14 amino acids. Trimming removed 6 bases from V and 9 bases from J; junction bases left unmatched: 12. CDR1 and CDR2 from the germline V gene are SNHLY and FYNNEI. This TCR was sampled from a woman in her late teens or twenties who had recovered from COVID-19. The sample comprised PBMCs or T cells enriched from blood (not recorded which). This chain joins TRBV2 and TRBJ1-2; 8 bases match TRBD1. In DNA, the CDR3 is TGTGCCAGCAGGCCGGACAGGGCGGAATTCCGCTACACCTTC. Amino acid sequence: CASRPDRAEFRYTF.